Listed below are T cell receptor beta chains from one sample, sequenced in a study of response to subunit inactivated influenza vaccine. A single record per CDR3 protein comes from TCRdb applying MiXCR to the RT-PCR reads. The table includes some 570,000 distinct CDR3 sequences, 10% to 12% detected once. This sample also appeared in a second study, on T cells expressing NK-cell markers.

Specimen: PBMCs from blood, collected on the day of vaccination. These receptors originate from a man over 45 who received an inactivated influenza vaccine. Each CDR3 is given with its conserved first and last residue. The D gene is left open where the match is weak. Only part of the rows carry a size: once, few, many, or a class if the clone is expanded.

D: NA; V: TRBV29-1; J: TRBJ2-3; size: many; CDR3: CSVEATDTQYF; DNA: TGCAGCGTTGAGGCCACAGATACGCAGTATTTT
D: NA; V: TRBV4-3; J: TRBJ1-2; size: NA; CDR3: CASSQDWGDNYGYTF; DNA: TGCGCCAGCAGCCAAGATTGGGGGGATAACTATGGCTACACCTTC
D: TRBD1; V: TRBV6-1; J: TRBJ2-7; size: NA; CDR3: CASSEFPGGYEQYF; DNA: TGTGCCAGCAGTGAATTTCCAGGGGGCTACGAGCAGTACTTC
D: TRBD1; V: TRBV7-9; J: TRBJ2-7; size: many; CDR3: CASSPPGTGSYEQYF; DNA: TGTGCCAGCAGCCCTCCGGGGACAGGATCCTACGAGCAGTACTTC
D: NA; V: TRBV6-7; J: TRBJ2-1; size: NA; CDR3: CASSYWEYHEQFF; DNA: TGTGCCAGCAGTTACTGGGAGTACCATGAGCAGTTCTTC
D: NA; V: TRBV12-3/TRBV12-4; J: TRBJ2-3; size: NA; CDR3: CASSPSGYHTDTQYF; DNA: TGTGCCAGCTCCCCCAGCGGGTACCACACAGATACGCAGTATTTT
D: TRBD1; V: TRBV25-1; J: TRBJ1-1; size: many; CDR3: CASRSGGTEAFF; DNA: TGTGCCAGCCGCTCAGGGGGTACTGAAGCTTTCTTT
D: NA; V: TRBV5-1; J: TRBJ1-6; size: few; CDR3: CASSLESGNSPLHF; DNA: TGCGCCAGCAGCTTGGAGTCGGGAAATTCACCCCTCCACTTT
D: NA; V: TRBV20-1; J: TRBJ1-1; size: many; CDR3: CSAWRSLEAFF; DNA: TGCAGTGCATGGCGTTCGCTTGAAGCTTTCTTT
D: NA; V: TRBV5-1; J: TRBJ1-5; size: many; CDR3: CASSLDGAQPQHF; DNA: TGCGCCAGCAGCTTGGATGGTGCTCAGCCCCAGCATTTT
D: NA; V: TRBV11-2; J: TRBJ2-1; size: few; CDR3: CASSLDLAEARRRNEQFF; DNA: TGTGCCAGCAGCTTAGACTTAGCGGAGGCAAGAAGACGCAATGAGCAGTTCTTC
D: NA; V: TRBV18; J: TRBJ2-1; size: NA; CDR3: CASSYDSSEQFF; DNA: TGTGCCAGCTCTTATGACAGTTCTGAGCAGTTCTTC
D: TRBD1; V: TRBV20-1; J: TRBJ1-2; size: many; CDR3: CSAPGQGRYGYTF; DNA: TGCAGTGCCCCGGGACAGGGCCGCTATGGCTACACCTTC
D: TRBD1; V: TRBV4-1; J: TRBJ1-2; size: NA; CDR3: CASSQGTGGSLYGYTF; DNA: TGCGCCAGCAGCCAGGGGACAGGGGGCTCCCTCTATGGCTACACCTTC
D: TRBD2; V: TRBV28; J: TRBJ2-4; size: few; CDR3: CASSFPPERGSKNIQYF; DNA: TGTGCCAGCAGTTTCCCCCCCGAGCGGGGTTCCAAAAACATTCAGTACTTC
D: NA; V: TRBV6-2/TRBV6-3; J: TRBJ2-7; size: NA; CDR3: CASGNPTNSYEQYF; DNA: TGTGCCAGCGGAAACCCGACAAACTCCTACGAGCAGTACTTC
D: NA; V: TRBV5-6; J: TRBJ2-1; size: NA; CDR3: CASSPREFGFVNEQFF; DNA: TGTGCCAGCAGCCCGAGGGAGTTCGGTTTTGTAAATGAGCAGTTCTTC
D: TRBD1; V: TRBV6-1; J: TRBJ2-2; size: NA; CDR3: CASTPGTGISGELFF; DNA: TGTGCCAGCACACCCGGGACAGGGATCTCCGGGGAGCTGTTTTTT
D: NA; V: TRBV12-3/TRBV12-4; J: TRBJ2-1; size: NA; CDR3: CASSLTSGEQFF; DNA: TGTGCCAGCAGTTTAACGTCCGGTGAGCAGTTCTTC
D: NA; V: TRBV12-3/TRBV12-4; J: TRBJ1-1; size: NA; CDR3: CASSLGPAMTTEAFF; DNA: TGTGCCAGCAGTTTAGGGCCCGCTATGACGACTGAAGCTTTCTTT
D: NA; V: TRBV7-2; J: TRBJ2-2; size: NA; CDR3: CASRQSGATGELFF; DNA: TGTGCCAGCAGACAGTCGGGGGCCACCGGGGAGCTGTTTTTT
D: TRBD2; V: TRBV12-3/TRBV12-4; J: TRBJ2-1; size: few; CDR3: CASSLNLAGTRDEQFF; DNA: TGTGCCAGCAGTCTCAACTTAGCGGGGACGAGAGATGAGCAGTTCTTC
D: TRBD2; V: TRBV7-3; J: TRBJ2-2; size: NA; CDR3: CASSPSLAGVTGELFF; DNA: TGTGCCAGCAGCCCCTCACTAGCGGGAGTCACCGGGGAGCTGTTTTTT
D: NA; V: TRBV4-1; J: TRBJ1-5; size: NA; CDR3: CASSPPGQAQPQHF; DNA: TGCGCCAGCAGCCCCCCGGGGCAGGCTCAGCCCCAGCATTTT
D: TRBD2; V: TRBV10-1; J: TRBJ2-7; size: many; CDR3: CASSEAYGTSIYEQYF; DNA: TGCGCCAGCAGTGAGGCCTACGGGACTAGCATCTACGAGCAGTACTTC
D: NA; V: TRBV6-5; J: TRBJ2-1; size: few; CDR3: CASRWGNEQFF; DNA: TGTGCCAGCAGGTGGGGCAATGAGCAGTTCTTC
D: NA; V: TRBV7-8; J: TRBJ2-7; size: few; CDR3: CASSPLRVNNYEQYF; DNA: TGTGCCAGCAGCCCCCTTCGCGTTAATAACTACGAGCAGTACTTC
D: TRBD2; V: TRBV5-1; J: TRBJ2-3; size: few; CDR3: CASSLRTSGRNPDTQYF; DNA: TGCGCCAGCAGCTTGAGGACTAGCGGGAGAAACCCAGATACGCAGTATTTT
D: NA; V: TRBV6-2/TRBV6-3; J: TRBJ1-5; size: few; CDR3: CASIGTLNQPQHF; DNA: TGTGCCAGCATAGGGACACTAAATCAGCCCCAGCATTTT
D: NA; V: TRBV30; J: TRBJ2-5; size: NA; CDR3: CAWVHRPQETQYF; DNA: TGTGCCTGGGTGCACAGGCCGCAAGAGACCCAGTACTTC
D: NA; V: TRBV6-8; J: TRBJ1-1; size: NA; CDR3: CASSYSPGSMNTEAFF; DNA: TGTGCCAGCAGTTACTCACCGGGTTCTATGAACACTGAAGCTTTCTTT
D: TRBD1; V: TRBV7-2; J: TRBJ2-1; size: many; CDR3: CASSFGTGEYEQFF; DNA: TGTGCCAGCAGCTTCGGGACAGGAGAATATGAGCAGTTCTTC
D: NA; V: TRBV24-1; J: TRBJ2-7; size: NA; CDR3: CATSAGYEQYF; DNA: TGTGCCACCAGTGCTGGCTACGAGCAGTACTTC
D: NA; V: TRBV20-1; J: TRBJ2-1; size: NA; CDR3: CSARDWDNEQFF; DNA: TGCAGTGCTAGAGATTGGGACAATGAGCAGTTCTTC
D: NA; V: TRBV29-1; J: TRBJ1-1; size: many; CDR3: CSVEDLISSRGDMNTEAFF; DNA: TGCAGCGTTGAAGATCTGATATCGAGTAGAGGGGACATGAACACTGAAGCTTTCTTT
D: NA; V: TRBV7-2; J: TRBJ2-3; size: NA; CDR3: CASSLGTDLSTDTQYF; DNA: TGTGCCAGCAGCCTAGGGACCGACCTTAGCACAGATACGCAGTATTTT
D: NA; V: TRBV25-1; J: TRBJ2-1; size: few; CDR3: CASSELALNNEQFF; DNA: TGTGCCAGCAGTGAATTAGCCCTCAACAATGAGCAGTTCTTC
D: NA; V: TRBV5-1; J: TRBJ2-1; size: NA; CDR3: CASSLAGSGSLGNEQFF; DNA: TGCGCCAGCAGCTTGGCCGGGTCGGGATCATTGGGCAATGAGCAGTTCTTC
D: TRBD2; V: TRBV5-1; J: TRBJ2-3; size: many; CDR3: CASSLRTSGGTDTQYF; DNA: TGTGCCAGCAGTTTAAGGACTAGCGGGGGCACAGATACGCAGTATTTT
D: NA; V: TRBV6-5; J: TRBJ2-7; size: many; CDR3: CASSYSGNGDYEQYF; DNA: TGTGCCAGCAGTTACTCGGGGAATGGGGACTACGAGCAGTACTTC
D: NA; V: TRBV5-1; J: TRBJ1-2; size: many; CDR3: CASSLDPNYGYTF; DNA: TGCGCCAGCAGCTTGGACCCTAACTATGGCTACACCTTC
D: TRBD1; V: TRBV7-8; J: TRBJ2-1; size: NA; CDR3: CASSLTGTGVTSSYNEQFF; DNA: TGTGCCAGCAGCTTGACCGGGACAGGGGTGACGAGCTCCTACAATGAGCAGTTCTTC
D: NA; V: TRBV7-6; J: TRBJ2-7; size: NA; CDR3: CASSLEARGPYEQYF; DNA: TGTGCCAGCAGCTTAGAGGCCAGGGGACCCTACGAGCAGTACTTC
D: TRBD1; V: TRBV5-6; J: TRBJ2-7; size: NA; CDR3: CASSSTTRTGIYYEQYF; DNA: TGTGCCAGCAGCTCGACCACCCGGACAGGGATTTACTACGAGCAGTACTTC
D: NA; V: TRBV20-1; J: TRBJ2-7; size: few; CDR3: CSALTGSSYEQYF; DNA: TGCAGTGCTCTGACAGGAAGCTCCTACGAGCAGTACTTC
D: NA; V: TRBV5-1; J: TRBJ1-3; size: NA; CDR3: CASSPGMGRGNTIYF; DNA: TGCGCCAGCAGCCCCGGAATGGGTAGGGGAAACACCATATATTTT
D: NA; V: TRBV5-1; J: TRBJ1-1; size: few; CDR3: CASSSTSLNTEAFF; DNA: TGCGCCAGCAGCTCTACTTCATTGAACACTGAAGCTTTCTTT
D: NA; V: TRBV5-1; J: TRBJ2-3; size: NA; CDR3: CASSLVQVSDTQYF; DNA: TGCGCCAGCAGCTTGGTACAGGTTTCAGATACGCAGTATTTT
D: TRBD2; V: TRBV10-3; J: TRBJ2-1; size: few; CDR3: CAIRAGGGPNEQFF; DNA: TGTGCCATCAGGGCGGGAGGGGGCCCAAATGAGCAGTTCTTC
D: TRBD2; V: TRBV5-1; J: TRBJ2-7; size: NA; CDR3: CASGLAGSYEQYF; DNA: TGCGCCAGTGGACTAGCGGGTTCCTACGAGCAGTACTTC
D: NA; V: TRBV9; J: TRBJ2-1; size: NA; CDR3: CASSVGSDEQFF; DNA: TGTGCCAGCAGCGTAGGAAGCGATGAGCAGTTCTTC
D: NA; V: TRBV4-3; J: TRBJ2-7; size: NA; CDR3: CASSHIGRGHEQYF; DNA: TGCGCCAGCAGCCACATCGGTAGGGGCCACGAGCAGTACTTC
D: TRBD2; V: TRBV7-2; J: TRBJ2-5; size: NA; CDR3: CASSGRLAGIETQYF; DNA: TGTGCCAGCAGCGGAAGGCTAGCGGGAATTGAGACCCAGTACTTC
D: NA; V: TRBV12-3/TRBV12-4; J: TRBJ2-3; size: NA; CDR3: CASSPRPRGVSTDTQYF; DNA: TGTGCCAGCAGTCCCCGTCCCAGGGGGGTTAGCACAGATACGCAGTATTTT
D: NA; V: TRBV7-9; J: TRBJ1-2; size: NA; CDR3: CASSLRSGNYGYTF; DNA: TGTGCCAGCAGCTTACGGTCAGGGAACTATGGCTACACCTTC
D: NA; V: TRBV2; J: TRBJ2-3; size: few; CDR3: CASSQPPDTQYF; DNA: TGTGCCAGCAGCCAACCCCCAGATACGCAGTATTTT
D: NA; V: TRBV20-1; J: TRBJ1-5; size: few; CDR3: CSAGQSDNQPQHF; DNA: TGCAGTGCTGGACAGTCCGACAATCAGCCCCAGCATTTT
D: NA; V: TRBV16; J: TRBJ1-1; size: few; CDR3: CASSPLSTEAFF; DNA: TGTGCCAGCAGCCCTTTGTCCACTGAAGCTTTCTTT
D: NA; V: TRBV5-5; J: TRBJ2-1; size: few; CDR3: CASSFVGYSYNEQFF; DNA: TGTGCCAGCAGCTTTGTCGGGTACTCCTACAATGAGCAGTTCTTC
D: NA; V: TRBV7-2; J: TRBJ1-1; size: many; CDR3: CASSLVGSTEAFF; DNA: TGTGCCAGCAGCTTAGTGGGATCCACTGAAGCTTTCTTT